Below, one TCR beta chain is given with its context. Its antigen is not identified. The PCR contained 60 Vbeta and 13 Jbeta primers. Assay used: immunoSEQ multiplex PCR; TCRdb lists only in-frame clones, some missing. The data contain some 210,000 clones, over 75% of them seen just once; the ten biggest clones take up more than 8.5%. The entry originates in a study of cytomegalovirus exposure and HLA in healthy donors. CDR3 length equals 14 residues. V lost 2 bases, J lost 5 bases, and 4 bases stayed unmatched. The V gene's germline CDR1 is MNHEY and CDR2 SVGAGI. Study conclusions and caveats: CMV serostatus was the sole immune exposure data available.

Sequencing used PBMCs. This sequence was found in a woman aged 50 to 60 in good health and CMV-seropositive. This rearrangement joins TRBV6-5 to TRBJ1-2, with 8 positions matching TRBD1. CDR3 sequence: CASSYLGTGYGYTF. DNA for the CDR3: TGTGCCAGCAGTTACCTCGGGACAGGATATGGCTACACCTTC.